A selection of T cell receptor beta chains follows, all from one sample in a study of cytomegalovirus exposure and HLA in healthy donors. Data came from immunoSEQ multiplex PCR; TCRdb stores just in-frame clones and leaves some out. Of fewer than 200,000 clones listed, roughly 89% are singletons. Sequenced sample: PBMCs. These receptors were obtained from a woman younger than 35 in good health and CMV-seropositive. Each CDR3 is given with its conserved first and last residue. D genes are given only for firm matches. Only part of the rows carry a size: once, few, many, or a class if the clone is expanded.

V gene	CDR3 length	J gene	clone size	D gene	CDR3 DNA	CDR3 protein
TRBV11-3	14	TRBJ1-1	few	-	TGTGCCAGCAGCTTAGTTGGATGGAGCACTGAAGCTTTCTTT	CASSLVGWSTEAFF
TRBV21-1	15	TRBJ2-1	-	-	TGTGCCAGCCTGCTTCAGGCCCAAGCCCATGAAAGTGGGTTCTTC	CASLLQAQAHESGFF
TRBV7-2	14	TRBJ2-1	-	TRBD2	TGTGCCAGCAGCTTCGGGACTAGCGGGGTTGAGCAGTTCTTC	CASSFGTSGVEQFF
TRBV21-1	15	TRBJ2-3	-	-	TGTGCCAGCGGCGGAGGAGCGGGAGAATCAGATACGCAGTATTTT	CASGGGAGESDTQYF
TRBV5-1	14	TRBJ2-7	-	TRBD2	TGCGCCTCATCGTCAGCGGGGTCTGGCTACGAGCAGTACTTC	CASSSAGSGYEQYF
TRBV7-8	15	TRBJ1-1	-	-	TGTGCCAGCAGCTTAATGGGACAAGCTGCGCCTGAAGCTTTCTTT	CASSLMGQAAPEAFF
TRBV27	19	TRBJ2-7	once	TRBD2	TGTGCCAGCAGTTCACCAACCGGGACTAGCGGGAAAATAAACTACGAGCAGTACTTC	CASSSPTGTSGKINYEQYF
TRBV7-9	14	TRBJ2-3	-	-	TGTGCCAGCAGTAACAGGGGAGGAGGGGATACGCAGTATTTT	CASSNRGGGDTQYF
TRBV30	15	TRBJ2-4	once	-	TGTGCCTGGAATCACCCCGACAAAACGGGGAACATTCAGTACTTC	CAWNHPDKTGNIQYF
TRBV5-4	15	TRBJ2-7	-	TRBD1	TGTGCCAGCAGTTCAGGGGGTAGTAGGAACTACGAGCAGTACTTC	CASSSGGSRNYEQYF
TRBV28	14	TRBJ1-1	-	-	TGTGCCAGCAGGGCCAAAAAGGAGAGCACTGAAGCTTTCTTT	CASRAKKESTEAFF
TRBV7-2	15	TRBJ2-7	-	TRBD2	TGTGCCAGCAGCTTAGCGGCTAGCGGGAGTTGGGAGCAGTACTTC	CASSLAASGSWEQYF
TRBV10-3	14	TRBJ1-5	-	-	TGTGCCATCAGTGAACCAGGGGAAAGTCAGCCCCAGCATTTT	CAISEPGESQPQHF
TRBV5-1	14	TRBJ1-1	-	-	TGCGCCAGCAGCTTGGAACGCGGGGTCACTGAAGCTTTCTTT	CASSLERGVTEAFF
TRBV7-9	15	TRBJ1-4	-	-	TGTGCCAGCAGTTCAGGCCTGGCTTTTAATGAAAAACTGTTTTTT	CASSSGLAFNEKLFF
TRBV5-1	13	TRBJ1-2	-	-	TGCGCCAGGCCCAGGGGCCGTTTTAATGGCTACACCTTC	CARPRGRFNGYTF
TRBV5-4	14	TRBJ2-5	-	-	TGTGCCAGCAGCTTGCTAGGCACTGCGGAGACCCAGTACTTC	CASSLLGTAETQYF
TRBV25-1	16	TRBJ2-3	once	TRBD2	TGTGCCAGCAGTGACTCTAGCGGGAGCGCCACAGATACGCAGTATTTT	CASSDSSGSATDTQYF
TRBV13	17	TRBJ2-7	-	TRBD2	TGTGCCAGCAGCTCCTCTCTGGGACTAGCGGAGCCCTACGAGCAGTACTTC	CASSSSLGLAEPYEQYF
TRBV7-2	13	TRBJ1-1	once	-	TGTGCCAGCGGTCCAGGGTGGAACACTGAAGCTTTCTTT	CASGPGWNTEAFF
TRBV7-9	16	TRBJ1-5	once	TRBD1	TGTGCCAGCAGCTCTTCGACAGGGGGGAGCAATCAGCCCCAGCATTTT	CASSSSTGGSNQPQHF
TRBV19	18	TRBJ2-1	-	TRBD2	TGTGCCAGTACTCGACTAGCGGGAGTCTTTGAATCCTACAATGAGCAGTTCTTC	CASTRLAGVFESYNEQFF
TRBV28	16	TRBJ1-1	-	-	TGTGCCAGCAGTTCCCTTGGAGGGGTGGTGGACACTGAAGCTTTCTTT	CASSSLGGVVDTEAFF
TRBV5-8	15	TRBJ1-2	-	TRBD1	TGTGCCAGCAGCTTGGTAGGACAGGGGATTCGTGGCTACACCTTC	CASSLVGQGIRGYTF
TRBV28	14	TRBJ2-7	-	TRBD2	TGTGCCAGCTATCCCGGGACTATCCATTACGAGCAGTACTTC	CASYPGTIHYEQYF
TRBV7-3	13	TRBJ1-1	once	-	TGTGCCAGCAGCAGACAGGAGAACACTGAAGCTTTCTTT	CASSRQENTEAFF
TRBV4-2	18	TRBJ1-2	many	TRBD1	TGTGCCAGCAGCCAAGGAGGCTACCGACAGGGGGCCAACTATGGCTACACCTTC	CASSQGGYRQGANYGYTF
TRBV6-6	16	TRBJ1-1	many	-	TGTGCCAGCAGTCCGGGGGAGGGGGGACTTAACACTGAAGCTTTCTTT	CASSPGEGGLNTEAFF
TRBV19	17	TRBJ1-5	-	TRBD1	TGTGCCAGTAGTACCCCCTCCCCCGGACAGGGCAATCAGCCCCAGCATTTT	CASSTPSPGQGNQPQHF
TRBV27	16	TRBJ2-2	-	TRBD2	TGTGCCAGCAGTTTGGTAGCGGGAGCGGGGACCGGGGAGCTGTTTTTT	CASSLVAGAGTGELFF
TRBV25-1	15	TRBJ1-1	-	TRBD1	TGTGCCAGCAGTGTCACAGAGGGGGCGAGGACTGAAGCTTTCTTT	CASSVTEGARTEAFF
TRBV30	14	TRBJ2-2	many	-	TGTGCCTGGGTCCCCGGAGGCCTAACCGGGGAGCTGTTTTTT	CAWVPGGLTGELFF
TRBV15	16	TRBJ2-3	-	TRBD2	TGTGCCACCAGCAGAGTTCGGGAGGAGAGGACAGATACGCAGTATTTT	CATSRVREERTDTQYF
TRBV6-5	15	TRBJ2-1	-	TRBD2	TGTGCCAGCAGTAAAAGCGGGAGCCCCTACAATGAGCAGTTCTTC	CASSKSGSPYNEQFF
TRBV6-1	15	TRBJ2-7	-	-	TGTGCCAGCAGTGACGATCTAACAGCCCGCTACGAGCAGTACTTC	CASSDDLTARYEQYF
TRBV15	15	TRBJ2-1	-	TRBD2	TGTGCCACCAGCGGTAGACTAGCGGGAGGCAATGAGCAGTTCTTC	CATSGRLAGGNEQFF
TRBV6-1	16	TRBJ1-2	-	TRBD1	TGTGCCAGCAGTGAAAGGCAGGGGGCTGTTAACTATGGCTACACCTTC	CASSERQGAVNYGYTF
TRBV19	13	TRBJ1-1	-	-	TGTGCCAGTAGTCTGGCAGGGAACACTGAAGCTTTCTTT	CASSLAGNTEAFF
TRBV30	12	TRBJ1-2	once	-	TGTGCCTGGGCCGGGGTCCCCTATGGCTACACCTTC	CAWAGVPYGYTF
TRBV7-9	16	TRBJ2-1	-	TRBD1	TGTGCCAGCAGCGCACCGGGACAGGGCCCCTACAATGAGCAGTTCTTC	CASSAPGQGPYNEQFF
TRBV19	16	TRBJ2-1	once	-	TGTGCCAGTAGTACCAGGAGGGACTCTACCTACAATGAGCAGTTCTTC	CASSTRRDSTYNEQFF
TRBV6-5	12	TRBJ2-5	-	TRBD2	TGTGCCAGTAGCGGGTTCCAAGAGACCCAGTACTTC	CASSGFQETQYF
TRBV6-1	13	TRBJ1-1	-	-	TGTGCCAGCAGGCTTAACTTGAACACTGAAGCTTTCTTT	CASRLNLNTEAFF
TRBV7-6	14	TRBJ1-1	-	TRBD1	TGTGCCAGCAGCGCGGGACAGGTGAACACTGAAGCTTTCTTT	CASSAGQVNTEAFF
TRBV19	13	TRBJ1-3	-	-	TGTGCCAGTAAGGACTTCTCTGGAAACACCATATATTTT	CASKDFSGNTIYF
TRBV7-9	18	TRBJ2-1	-	-	TGTGCCAGCAGCTTATCGATTTCCCGGGATAGCTCCTACAATGAGCAGTTCTTC	CASSLSISRDSSYNEQFF
TRBV6-5	14	TRBJ2-7	-	TRBD1	TGTGCCAGCAGTCTTCGGACAGGGGTGTACGAGCAGTACTTC	CASSLRTGVYEQYF
TRBV11-2	16	TRBJ2-7	-	TRBD2	TGTGCCAGCAGCTTGGGGAGGGCCAGCTCAGCCTACGAGCAGTACTTC	CASSLGRASSAYEQYF
TRBV27	14	TRBJ1-4	once	-	TGTGCCAGCACTGGTCCAGGGGCGTCTGAAAAACTGTTTTTT	CASTGPGASEKLFF
TRBV19	15	TRBJ2-3	-	-	TGTGCCAGTAGTATACAGGGGCAACGCACAGATACGCAGTATTTT	CASSIQGQRTDTQYF
TRBV29-1	13	TRBJ1-1	-	TRBD1	TGCAGCGTTGAGAGAGGGGGCCGCCCTGAAGCTTTCTTT	CSVERGGRPEAFF
TRBV10-3	14	TRBJ2-5	-	TRBD1	TGTGCCATCAGTCTTGGACAGGGCCAAGAGACCCAGTACTTC	CAISLGQGQETQYF
TRBV27	15	TRBJ2-1	-	-	TGTGCCAGCAGTTTAACGGGAGTTGGCTACAATGAGCAGTTCTTC	CASSLTGVGYNEQFF
TRBV7-8	17	TRBJ2-1	-	TRBD2	TGTGCCAGCAGCTCCCGGGACTACCGGAGCTCCTACAATGAGCAGTTCTTC	CASSSRDYRSSYNEQFF
TRBV7-8	14	TRBJ1-1	-	-	TGTGCCAGCAGCTTTCAGACGACGACTGAAGAAGCTTTCTTT	CASSFQTTTEEAFF
TRBV27	14	TRBJ2-7	once	TRBD2	TGTGCCAGCAAACCGGGACTAGCGAAGAACGAGCAGTACTTC	CASKPGLAKNEQYF
TRBV5-1	14	TRBJ2-3	once	-	TGCGCCAGCCGTCGACTGGGTGACACAGATACGCAGTATTTT	CASRRLGDTDTQYF
TRBV7-2	16	TRBJ1-5	-	TRBD1	TGTGCCAGCAGCGCCCGAGACAGGGGGGGCAATCAGCCCCAGCATTTT	CASSARDRGGNQPQHF
TRBV11-2	14	TRBJ2-7	-	TRBD2	TGTGCCAGCAGCGCGGGACTAGCGAATTACGAGCAGTACTTC	CASSAGLANYEQYF